These 25 T cell receptor beta chains came from one sample sequenced in a study of radiotherapy plus CTLA-4 blockade in lung cancer. Here immunoSEQ multiplex PCR was the method, and the copy in TCRdb shows in-frame clones only, minus some. The table has some 70,000 clones, around 80% seen once; the top ten hold roughly 10%. Material: peripheral blood, obtained from a patient treated with radiotherapy plus ipilimumab. Receptors were obtained from a human donor with non-small cell lung cancer who had a complete response to radiotherapy plus ipilimumab.

The table lists this clone with a few counts. This chain joins TRBV18 and TRBJ2-6; no firm D call. V lost 3 bases to trimming and J lost 0 bases, with 3 bases between them. CDR1 is KGHSH and CDR2 is LQKENI in the germline V gene. This CDR3 has 14 amino acids. This chain's CDR3 is CASSPPSGANVLTF. The CDR3 coding sequence is TGTGCCAGCTCACCGCCCTCTGGGGCCAACGTCCTGACTTTC.

V usage is TRBV18 and J usage is TRBJ2-1, with D perhaps TRBD1 (6 bases). The CDR3 has 19 residues. V was shortened by 3 bases and J by 6 bases, with 27 bases between the two germline ends. Germline assignment: CDR1 KGHSH and CDR2 LQKENI. As DNA, the CDR3 is TGTGCCAGCTCACCGAGTACTGGCAGGGGCGGATCGGGTGGCAATGAGCAGTTCTTC. Translating it yields CASSPSTGRGGSGGNEQFF. Variable domain in full (rest from reference TRBV18 and TRBJ2-1): NAGVMQNPRHLVRRRGQEARLRCSPMKGHSHVYWYRQLPEEGLKFMVYLQKENIIDESGMPKERFSAEFPKEGPSILRIQQVVRGDSAAYFCASSPSTGRGGSGGNEQFFGPGTRLTVL.

The chain links TRBV5-1 to TRBJ1-2; D ambiguous. V lost 1 base to trimming and J lost 2 bases, with 9 bases between them. This CDR3 contains 14 residues. Germline V gives CDR1 SGHRS, CDR2 YFSETQ. CDR3 bases: TGCGCCAGCAGCTTGTCGACCGAGAACTATGGCTACACCTTC. As protein: CASSLSTENYGYTF.

This rearrangement joins TRBV6-1 to TRBJ2-3; D ambiguous. The CDR3 contains 12 residues. Trimming pared 5 bases from V and 6 bases from J, leaving 9 bases between. The germline CDR1 and CDR2 sequences are MNHNS and SASEGT. In DNA form, the CDR3 reads TGTGCCAGCAGTTCTAGTGCCGATACGCAGTATTTT. Amino acid sequence: CASSSSADTQYF.

V usage is TRBV18 and J usage is TRBJ2-7; unclear D gene. Germline-derived CDR1 and CDR2 are KGHSH and LQKENI. V lost 0 bases and J lost 0, with 9 bases in between. The CDR3 sequence is 15 residues long. The CDR3 reads CASSPPRRSSYEQYF. Written as DNA, the CDR3 is TGTGCCAGCTCACCACCACGGCGGAGCTCCTACGAGCAGTACTTC.

V and J are TRBV7-2 and TRBJ1-1, with a possible D match to TRBD1 (5 bases). CDR1 SGHTA and CDR2 FQGNSA come from the germline V gene. The CDR3 consists of 12 residues. With 4 bases removed from V and 4 bases from J, the gap between germline ends came to 7 bases. DNA for the CDR3: TGTGCCAGCAGCTCTACAGGCACTGAAGCTTTCTTT. This gives the protein CASSSTGTEAFF.

The rearrangement joins TRBV5-1 to TRBJ2-1, with D possibly matching TRBD2 (7 bases). This CDR3 contains 15 residues. Deletions cut 0 bases from V and 4 bases from J, with 11 bases between. Germline CDR1 is SGHRS and CDR2 is YFSETQ. This CDR3 reads CASSLAGGFYNEQFF. Here the CDR3 DNA reads TGCGCCAGCAGCTTGGCGGGGGGCTTTTACAATGAGCAGTTCTTC.

The chain carries TRBV19 and TRBJ2-7, with unresolved D. Germline V gene lookup returns CDR1 LNHDA and CDR2 SQIVND (reference sequence). This CDR3 comprises 12 residues. Trimming cost V 1 base and J 6 bases, with 7 bases left between them. The CDR3 is CASSIVGSEQYF. In nucleotides, the CDR3 is TGTGCCAGTAGTATAGTCGGCTCCGAGCAGTACTTC.

The chain combines TRBV5-1 with TRBJ1-4, with 11 bases matching TRBD1. The CDR3 covers 14 residues. In germline, CDR1 is SGHRS, CDR2 YFSETQ. The J segment lost 7 bases and the V segment lost 4 bases, leaving 3 bases of the junction unmatched. The CDR3 protein is CASSRGQGVEKLFF. The CDR3 DNA reads TGCGCCAGCAGCAGGGGACAGGGGGTTGAAAAACTGTTTTTT.

The CDR3: CASSPRQGTAYNEQFF. The DNA of the CDR3 is TGTGCCAGCAGCCCCCGACAGGGAACCGCGTACAATGAGCAGTTCTTC. The chain recombines TRBV9 with TRBJ2-1; 7 positions agree with TRBD1. V lost 4 bases, J lost 4 bases, and 11 bases stayed unmatched. The CDR3 runs 16 residues. From germline, CDR1 is SGDLS and CDR2 YYNGEE. Full variable domain (missing parts from reference TRBV9 and TRBJ2-1): DSGVTQTPKHLITATGQRVTLRCSPRSGDLSVYWYQQSLDQGLQFLIQYYNGEERAKGNILERFSAQQFPDLHSELNLSSLELGDSALYFCASSPRQGTAYNEQFFGPGTRLTVL.

This chain joins TRBV2 and TRBJ1-4, with unresolved D. Germline CDR1 reads SNHLY; CDR2 reads FYNNEI. CDR3 length: 15 residues. V dropped 6 bases and J dropped 3 bases, with 14 bases sitting between them. In DNA form, the CDR3 reads TGTGCCAGCAGGAATCTTGGGCAGCCTAATGAAAAACTGTTTTTT. Encoded protein: CASRNLGQPNEKLFF.

This clone appeared once. The chain recombines TRBV7-2 with TRBJ1-2; TRBD1 agrees at 7 bases. J lost 0 bases, V lost 5 bases, and 3 bases had no gene match. The CDR3 runs to 14 residues. The germline V gene encodes CDR1 SGHTA and CDR2 FQGNSA. The CDR3 bases are TGTGCCAGCAGCCCCGGGACAGCTAACTATGGCTACACCTTC. Protein sequence: CASSPGTANYGYTF.

The chain employs TRBV9 and TRBJ2-1; D possibly corresponds to TRBD1 (7 bases). The V end lost 0 bases, the J end lost 6 bases, and 10 bases lay between the germline ends. The CDR3 totals 14 residues. The germline gives CDR1 SGDLS, CDR2 YYNGEE. The CDR3 nucleotides read TGTGCCAGCAGCGTAGCAGGGGGGCCCAATGAGCAGTTCTTC. Translation: CASSVAGGPNEQFF.

The chain employs TRBV10-1 and TRBJ2-2; 7 nucleotides align to TRBD1. This CDR3 has 15 residues. CDR1 WNHNN and CDR2 SYGVQD come from the germline V gene (reference sequence). Trimming removed 4 bases from V and 5 bases from J; junction bases left unmatched: 7. The CDR3 DNA follows: TGCGCCAGCAGTGGAGGGGGCGTAAGAACCGGGGAGCTGTTTTTT. It is translated as CASSGGGVRTGELFF.

The gene calls are TRBV7-9 and TRBJ2-6; D possibly matches TRBD1 or TRBD2 (5 bases each). V was trimmed by 11 bases and J by 0 bases, leaving 14 bases between them. The CDR3 is 15 amino acids. The germline gives CDR1 SEHNR, CDR2 FQNEAQ (reference sequence). CDR3 DNA: TGTGCCGGACCGGGACCGAGCTCTGGGGCCAACGTCCTGACTTTC. Translation gives CAGPGPSSGANVLTF.

The chain employs TRBV11-2 and TRBJ2-1, with 7 bases that match TRBD1. V lost 0 bases, J lost 0 bases, and 11 bases stayed unmatched. Germline CDR1 is SGHAT and CDR2 is FQNNGV. The CDR3 is made up of 19 amino acids. The CDR3 loop is CASSLDWTGARPSYNEQFF. The CDR3 bases are TGTGCCAGCAGCTTAGATTGGACAGGCGCACGTCCCTCCTACAATGAGCAGTTCTTC.

The V and J genes are TRBV5-4 and TRBJ1-1; D is undetermined. V lost 0 bases and J 0 bases, leaving 9 bases between the germline ends. The CDR3 totals 15 residues. The germline V gene encodes CDR1 SGHNT and CDR2 YYREEE (reference sequence). CDR3 coding DNA: TGTGCCAGCAGCTTGGGGAAAGTAATGAACACTGAAGCTTTCTTT. Its translation is CASSLGKVMNTEAFF.

This sequence joins TRBV11-2 and TRBJ2-2; a possible D gene is TRBD2 (5 bases). Trimming left V 3 bases short and J 3 bases short, with 11 bases between. The CDR3 covers 15 residues. Per the germline V gene, CDR1 is SGHAT and CDR2 is FQNNGV. CDR3 coding DNA: TGTGCCAGCAGCTTCACGGACTGGGACACCGGGGAGCTGTTTTTT. Translating it yields CASSFTDWDTGELFF.

The J gene is TRBJ2-4, the V gene TRBV7-2; TRBD2 aligns across 8 bases. This CDR3 is 14 amino acids long. Germline-derived CDR1 and CDR2 are SGHTA and FQGNSA. Germline trimming cut 5 bases from V and 6 bases from J; bases unmatched to any gene: 6. The DNA for the CDR3 is TGTGCCAGCAGCCATGGGACTAGATCAAACATTCAGTACTTC. It is translated as CASSHGTRSNIQYF.

The V call is TRBV7-5, the J call TRBJ2-6; the table's TRBD1 call for D was not verified on the DNA. TRBV7-5 is recorded as a pseudogene. This CDR3 has 18 amino acids. The CDR3 region has the DNA TGTGCCAGAAGTAAACAGGGTACAGTTAGTTCTGGGGCCAACGTCCTGACTTTC. The encoded protein is CARSKQGTVSSGANVLTF.

The rearrangement links TRBV5-6 to TRBJ1-3, with D possibly matching TRBD1 (6 bases). CDR1 is SGHDT and CDR2 is YYEEEE in the germline V gene. This CDR3 comprises 15 residues. V lost 3 bases to trimming and J lost 1 base, with 11 bases between them. CDR3 loop: CASSSGASSGNTIYF. The CDR3 DNA sequence: TGTGCCAGCAGCTCAGGGGCCTCATCTGGAAACACCATATATTTT. Supplemented by reference TRBV5-6 and TRBJ1-3, the full variable domain reads DAGVTQSPTHLIKTRGQQVTLRCSPKSGHDTVSWYQQALGQGPQFIFQYYEEEERQRGNFPDRFSGHQFPNYSSELNVNALLLGDSALYLCASSSGASSGNTIYFGEGSWLTVV.

The chain couples TRBV30 to TRBJ1-2, with TRBD1 as a possible D gene (6 bases). CDR1 and CDR2 (germline): GTSNPN, SVGIG (reference sequence). V was pared by 0 bases and J by 5 bases, with 13 bases between. The CDR3 runs to 14 residues. The CDR3 sequence: CAWSVRSGAYGYTF. CDR3 nucleotides: TGTGCCTGGAGTGTACGGTCAGGGGCTTATGGCTACACCTTC.

The V call is TRBV30, the J call TRBJ2-3, with 12 bases aligning to TRBD2. This CDR3 is built from 15 residues. Germline CDR1 is GTSNPN and CDR2 is SVGIG (reference sequence). Trimming took 0 bases from V and 6 from J; bases not matched to a gene: 4. CDR3 bases: TGTGCCTGGAGTGTGACTAGCGGGAGTACGGATACGCAGTATTTT. This sequence encodes CAWSVTSGSTDTQYF.

The chain couples TRBV7-9 to TRBJ2-5; unclear D gene. The germline CDR1 and CDR2 sequences are SEHNR and FQNEAQ (reference sequence). The CDR3 runs 14 residues. V lost 3 bases and J 0 bases, leaving 8 bases between the germline ends. The CDR3 DNA sequence: TGTGCCAGCAGCTTCCCGGCTAACCAAGAGACCCAGTACTTC. Translating gives CASSFPANQETQYF.

V and J are TRBV7-8 and TRBJ1-5; D gene ambiguous. The germline V gene has CDR1 SGHVS and CDR2 FQNEAQ. The CDR3 runs to 17 residues. Trimming pared 1 base from V and 3 bases from J, leaving 16 bases between. CDR3 protein: CASSLGSPVGNNQPQHF. CDR3 sequence (DNA): TGTGCCAGCAGCTTAGGATCCCCCGTAGGAAACAATCAGCCCCAGCATTTT.